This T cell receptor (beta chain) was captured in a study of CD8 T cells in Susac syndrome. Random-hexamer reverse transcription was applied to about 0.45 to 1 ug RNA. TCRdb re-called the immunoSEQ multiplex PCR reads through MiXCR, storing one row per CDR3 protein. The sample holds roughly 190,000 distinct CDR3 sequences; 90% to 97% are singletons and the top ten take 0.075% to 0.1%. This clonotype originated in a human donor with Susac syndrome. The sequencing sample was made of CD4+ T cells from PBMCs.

The CDR3 protein is CASRSPTSADTQYF. CDR3 DNA sequence: TGTGCCAGCAGATCCCCGACTAGCGCTGATACGCAGTATTTT. The rearrangement links TRBV6-5 to TRBJ2-3; TRBD2 aligns across 8 bases. V lost 6 bases and J lost 6; bases outside the gene matches: 8. CDR3 length: 14 amino acids. The germline V gene encodes CDR1 MNHEY and CDR2 SVGAGI.